This T cell receptor (beta chain) was sequenced in a study of T cells in Graves' hyperthyroidism and ophthalmopathy (dated by TCRdb to the late 2010s). About the study as a whole: Peripheral blood samples were taken at initial diagnosis, before any treatment was given. To identify distinguishing TCR V-J signatures, a discovery cohort of around 98 patients was used, comprising 43 with Graves' ophthalmopathy and around 60 with stable Graves' hyperthyroidism. TCR Vbeta CDR3 sequencing of 120 to 150 peripheral blood samples (43 ophthalmopathy, approximately 80 hyperthyroidism and approximately 17 progressor patients) is reported in the paper. Prospective prediction of ophthalmopathy was tested in an independent validation cohort consisting of about 19 hyperthyroidism patients and 15 or so patients who later progressed to ophthalmopathy. Thyroid tissue and blood T-cell repertoires from six or seven Graves' hyperthyroidism patients were also compared in the study. Following sampling, methimazole starting at 30 mg daily was given to hyperthyroidism patients, and high-dose intravenous methylprednisolone was given to ophthalmopathy patients. The 100 discovery patients were randomly split 7:3 into training and test sets.

Amplification of TCR beta CDR3 regions was carried out from RNA transcripts. The TCR CDR3 was subjected to a first round of RT-PCR using the HTBI primer set and the Qiagen OneStep RT-PCR kit. Libraries were constructed in a second round of multiplex PCR, after which size selection and purification were performed. Libraries were sequenced paired-end with 100 bp reads on an Illumina HiSeq2000. The study's processing was this. Raw data were processed with SOAPnuke, discarding reads with adapters, uncalled bases, mean Phred below 15, or no exact constant-primer or identifier match. High-quality paired reads were merged using COPE v1.2.5, and each unique nucleotide sequence was defined as a clonotype. MiTCR v1.1 was used to align clonotypes to the IMGT TRBV, TRBD and TRBJ reference segments. Only V-J combinations with frequency above 0.0001, covering about 99% of repertoires, were analysed. A TCS score was defined as the ratio of F50 (clonal expansion) to E x V (chaos), with BLOSUM62-based TCRdist applied between CDR3 peptides within each V-J. Welch's t-statistics and random forest reduced roughly 530 V-J features to 10 to 15, which were used in a naive Bayes classifier (R e1071). The Morisita-Horn index was used to measure how similar the thyroid and blood repertoires were. The raw public reads went through TCRdb reprocessing: fastp at Q25, MiXCR clone calling, in-frame beta chains kept. Rows matching on CDR3 protein sequence are summarized as one entry with the most common DNA and genes. The authors' filters were not applied to this entry. This sample gives 30,000 to 45,000 distinct CDR3 sequences in total; around 53% of them show up just once. The ten most abundant clones make up 15% to 20% of the sample.

Moderately to severely active disease, a Clinical Activity Score of at least 3, a NOSPECS grade of at least 4, and a duration under 3 months were present in ophthalmopathy patients. The study excluded patients with uncontrolled infections, other autoimmune diseases, pregnancy or lactation. Clinical symptoms, serum thyroxine and TRAb, thyroid ultrasound, and orbital computed tomography formed the basis for the diagnoses. PBMCs were isolated from about 9.2 ml of fresh peripheral blood by Ficoll-Paque density gradient centrifugation. Total RNA was extracted with Trizol reagent, and quality was checked on an Agilent 2100 Bioanalyzer. CDR3 length: 14 amino acids, cysteine to phenylalanine. Here the CDR3 DNA is all that survives: 42 bases in frame from base 1. Clipping removes 6 bases from V and 0 bases from J, with 5 as the unmatched junction base count. What the study reported, not specific to this receptor: Blood samples also contained most of the expanded thyroid clonotypes (frequency above 0.001), which suggests that blood repertoires may reflect thyroid immune responses. A model built on a 13 V-J signature distinguished ophthalmopathy from stable hyperthyroidism, reaching 87.88% sensitivity and approximately 81% specificity in cross-validation and 80%/75% in testing. In validation, the model predicted progression to ophthalmopathy with approximately 70% sensitivity and around 72% specificity, a median of 6.5 months before onset. Sample size was not statistically predetermined, and investigators were not blinded to group allocation.

This clonotype was counted at least ten times. It lacks a known antigen. Within one base of it there is no much larger clone, and no base qualities were kept. Input material: blood. The chain was built from TRBV12-3 or TRBV12-4 and TRBJ2-7; 7 central bases correspond to TRBD1. The TCR originated in a man between 35 and 55 years old with Graves' ophthalmopathy. The CDR3 protein: CASRPRDSSYEQYF. The nucleotide sequence is TGTGCCAGCAGACCCCGGGACAGCTCCTACGAGCAGTACTTC.